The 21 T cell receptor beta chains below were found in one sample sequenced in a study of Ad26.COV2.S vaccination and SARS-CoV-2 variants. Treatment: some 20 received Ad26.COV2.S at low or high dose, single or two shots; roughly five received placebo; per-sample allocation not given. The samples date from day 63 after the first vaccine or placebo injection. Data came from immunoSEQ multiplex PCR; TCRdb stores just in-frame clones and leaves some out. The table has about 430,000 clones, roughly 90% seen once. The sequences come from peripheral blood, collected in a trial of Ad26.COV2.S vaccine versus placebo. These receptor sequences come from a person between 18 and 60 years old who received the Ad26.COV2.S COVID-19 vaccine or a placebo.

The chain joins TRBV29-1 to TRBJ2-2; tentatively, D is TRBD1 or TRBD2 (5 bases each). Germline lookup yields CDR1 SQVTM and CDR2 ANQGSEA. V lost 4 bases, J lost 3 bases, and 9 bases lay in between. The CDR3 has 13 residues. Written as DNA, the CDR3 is TGCAGCGTTGCACTAGGGGACACCGGGGAGCTGTTTTTT. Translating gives CSVALGDTGELFF.

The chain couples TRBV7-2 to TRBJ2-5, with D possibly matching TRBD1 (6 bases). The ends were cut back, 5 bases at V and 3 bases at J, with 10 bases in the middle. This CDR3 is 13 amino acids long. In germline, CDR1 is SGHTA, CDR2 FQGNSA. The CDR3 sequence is CASSPRTEETQYF. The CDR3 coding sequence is TGTGCCAGCAGCCCCCGGACAGAAGAGACCCAGTACTTC.

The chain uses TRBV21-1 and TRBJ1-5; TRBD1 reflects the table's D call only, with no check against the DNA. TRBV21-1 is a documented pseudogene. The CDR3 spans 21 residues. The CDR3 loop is CASSKERGRDRGPNSNQPQHF. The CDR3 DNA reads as TGTGCCAGCAGCAAAGAAAGGGGAAGGGACAGGGGGCCAAATAGCAATCAGCCCCAGCATTTT.

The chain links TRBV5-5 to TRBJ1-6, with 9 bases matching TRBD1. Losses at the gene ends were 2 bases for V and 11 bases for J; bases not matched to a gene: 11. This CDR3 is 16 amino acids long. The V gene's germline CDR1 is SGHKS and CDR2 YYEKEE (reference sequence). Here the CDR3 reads CASSFTLQGAGAPLHF. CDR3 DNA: TGTGCCAGCAGCTTTACGCTACAGGGGGCAGGGGCACCCCTCCACTTT.

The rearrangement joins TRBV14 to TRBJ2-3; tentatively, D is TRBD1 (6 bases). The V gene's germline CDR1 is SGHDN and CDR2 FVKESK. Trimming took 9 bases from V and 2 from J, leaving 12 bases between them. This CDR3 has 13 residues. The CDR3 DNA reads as TGTGCCAGTAGAGGACAGTCCACAGATACGCAGTATTTT. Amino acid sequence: CASRGQSTDTQYF.

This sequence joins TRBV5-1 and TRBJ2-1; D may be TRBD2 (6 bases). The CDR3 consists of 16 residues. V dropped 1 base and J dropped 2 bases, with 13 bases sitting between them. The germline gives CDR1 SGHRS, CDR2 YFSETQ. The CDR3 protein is CASSLRVGSPYNEQFF. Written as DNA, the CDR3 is TGCGCCAGCAGCTTGAGGGTCGGGAGTCCCTACAATGAGCAGTTCTTC.

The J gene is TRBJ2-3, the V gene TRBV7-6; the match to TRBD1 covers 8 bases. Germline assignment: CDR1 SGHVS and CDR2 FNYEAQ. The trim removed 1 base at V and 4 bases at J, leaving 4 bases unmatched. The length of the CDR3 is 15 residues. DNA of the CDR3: TGTGCCAGCAGCTTAGACAGGGGGTGGGCAGATACGCAGTATTTT. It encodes CASSLDRGWADTQYF.

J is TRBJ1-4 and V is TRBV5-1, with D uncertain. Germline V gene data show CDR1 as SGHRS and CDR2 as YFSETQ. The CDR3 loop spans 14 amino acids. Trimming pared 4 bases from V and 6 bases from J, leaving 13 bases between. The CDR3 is CASSTGDLYEKLFF. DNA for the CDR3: TGCGCCAGCAGCACCGGGGATCTCTATGAAAAACTGTTTTTT.

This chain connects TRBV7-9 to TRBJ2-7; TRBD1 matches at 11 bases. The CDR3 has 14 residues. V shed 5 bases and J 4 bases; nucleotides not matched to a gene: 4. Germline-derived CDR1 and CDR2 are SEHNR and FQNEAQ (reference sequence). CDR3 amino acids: CASSTDRGLYEQYF. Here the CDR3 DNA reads TGTGCCAGCAGCACGGACAGGGGGCTTTACGAGCAGTACTTC.

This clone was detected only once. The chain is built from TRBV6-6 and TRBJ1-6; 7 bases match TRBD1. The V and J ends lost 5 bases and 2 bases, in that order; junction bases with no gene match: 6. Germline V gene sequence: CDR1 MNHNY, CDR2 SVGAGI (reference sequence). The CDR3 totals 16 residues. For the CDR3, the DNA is TGTGCCAGCAGTACATCGACAGGGACCTATAATTCACCCCTCCACTTT. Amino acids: CASSTSTGTYNSPLHF.

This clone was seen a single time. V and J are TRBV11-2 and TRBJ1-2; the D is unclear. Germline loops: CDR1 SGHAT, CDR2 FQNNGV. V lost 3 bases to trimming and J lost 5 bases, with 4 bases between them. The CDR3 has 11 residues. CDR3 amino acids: CASSFNYGYTF. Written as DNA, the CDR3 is TGTGCCAGCAGCTTTAATTATGGCTACACCTTC.

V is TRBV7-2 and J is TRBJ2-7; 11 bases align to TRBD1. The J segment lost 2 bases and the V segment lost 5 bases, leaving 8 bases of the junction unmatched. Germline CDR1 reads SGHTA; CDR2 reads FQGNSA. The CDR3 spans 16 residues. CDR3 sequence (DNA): TGTGCCAGCAGCATAACGGACAGGGGGCGTCCCTACGAGCAGTACTTC. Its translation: CASSITDRGRPYEQYF.

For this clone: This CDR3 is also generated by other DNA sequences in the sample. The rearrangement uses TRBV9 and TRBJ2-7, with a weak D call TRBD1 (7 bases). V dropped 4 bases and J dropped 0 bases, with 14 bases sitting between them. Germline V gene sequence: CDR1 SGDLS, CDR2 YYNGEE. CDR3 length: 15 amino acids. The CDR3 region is CASSPGGLHSYEQYF. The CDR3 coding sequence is TGTGCCAGCAGCCCAGGGGGACTTCACTCCTACGAGCAGTACTTC.

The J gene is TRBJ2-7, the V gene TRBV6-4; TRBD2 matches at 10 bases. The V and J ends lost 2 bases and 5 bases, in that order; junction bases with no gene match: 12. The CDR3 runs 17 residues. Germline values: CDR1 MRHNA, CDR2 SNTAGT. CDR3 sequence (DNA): TGTGCCAGCAGTGACCCAGTGCTAGCGGGAGTTCTCGACGAGCAGTACTTC. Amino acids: CASSDPVLAGVLDEQYF.

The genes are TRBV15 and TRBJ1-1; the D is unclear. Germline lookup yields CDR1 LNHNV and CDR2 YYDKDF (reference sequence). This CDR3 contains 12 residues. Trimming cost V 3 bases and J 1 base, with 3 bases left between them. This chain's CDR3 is CATSRENTEAFF. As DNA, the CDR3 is TGTGCCACCAGCAGGGAGAACACTGAAGCTTTCTTT. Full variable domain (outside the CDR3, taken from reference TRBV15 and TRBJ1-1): DAMVIQNPRYQVTQFGKPVTLSCSQTLNHNVMYWYQQKSSQAPKLLFHYYDKDFNNEADTPDNFQSRRPNTSFCFLDIRSPGLGDTAMYLCATSRENTEAFFGQGTRLTVV.

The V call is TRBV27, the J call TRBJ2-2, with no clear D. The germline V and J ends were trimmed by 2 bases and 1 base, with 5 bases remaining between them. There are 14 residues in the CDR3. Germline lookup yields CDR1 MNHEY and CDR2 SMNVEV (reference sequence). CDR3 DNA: TGTGCCAGCAGTTTAGTGGGGAACACCGGGGAGCTGTTTTTT. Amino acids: CASSLVGNTGELFF.

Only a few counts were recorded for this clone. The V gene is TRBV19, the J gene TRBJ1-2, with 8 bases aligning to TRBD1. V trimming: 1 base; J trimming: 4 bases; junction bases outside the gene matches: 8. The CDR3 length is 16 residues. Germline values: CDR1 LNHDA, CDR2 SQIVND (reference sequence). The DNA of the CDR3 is TGTGCCAGTAGTATAGCCCCCAGGGGGCTCGGCTATGGCTACACCTTC. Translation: CASSIAPRGLGYGYTF.

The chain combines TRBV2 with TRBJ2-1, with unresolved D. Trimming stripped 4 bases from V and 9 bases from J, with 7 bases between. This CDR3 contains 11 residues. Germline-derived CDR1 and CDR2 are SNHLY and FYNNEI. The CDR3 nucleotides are TGTGCCAGCAGTGTCTTGCGTGAGCAGTTCTTC. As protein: CASSVLREQFF.

The CDR3 sequence: CASSLGQFNEQYF. In DNA form, the CDR3 reads TGCGCCAGCAGCTTGGGACAGTTTAACGAGCAGTACTTC. This sequence joins TRBV5-1 and TRBJ2-7; maybe TRBD1 (5 bases). The CDR3 extends over 13 amino acids. Trimming took off 0 bases at V and 5 bases at J, with 9 bases between the two ends. Germline V gives CDR1 SGHRS, CDR2 YFSETQ.

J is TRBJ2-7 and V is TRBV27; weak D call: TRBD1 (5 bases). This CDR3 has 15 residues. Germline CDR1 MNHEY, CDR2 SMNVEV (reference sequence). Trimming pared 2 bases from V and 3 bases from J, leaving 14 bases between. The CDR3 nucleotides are TGTGCCAGCAGTTTACGGCAGGGTATCGGCTACGAGCAGTACTTC. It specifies CASSLRQGIGYEQYF.

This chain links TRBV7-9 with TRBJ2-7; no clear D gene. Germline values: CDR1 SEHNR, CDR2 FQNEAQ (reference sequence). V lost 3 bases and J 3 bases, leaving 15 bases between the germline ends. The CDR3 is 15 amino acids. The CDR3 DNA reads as TGTGCCAGCAGCTTGGGATCTGGCGAGAACTACGAGCAGTACTTC. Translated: CASSLGSGENYEQYF. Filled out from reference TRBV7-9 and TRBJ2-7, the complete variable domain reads DTGVSQNPRHKITKRGQNVTFRCDPISEHNRLYWYRQTLGQGPEFLTYFQNEAQLEKSRLLSDRFSAERPKGSFSTLEIQRTEQGDSAMYLCASSLGSGENYEQYFGPGTRLTVT.